This TCR beta chain was sequenced in a study of low-dose radiotherapy and immunotherapy resistance in tumors. As to time point: before trial treatment. This clonotype came up many times. With a V-primer adapter and a constant-region primer, TCRs were amplified for approximately 19 PCR cycles. In vitro transcription amplified isolated mRNA. TCRdb reprocessed the reads with MiXCR, giving one entry per CDR3 protein. The sample lists tens of thousands of distinct CDR3 sequences, 12% occurring once. Source: PBMCs, taken before treatment. The TCR was taken from a female donor with ovarian cancer.

The CDR3: CAIQSRQGQETQYF. In nucleotides, the CDR3 is TGTGCCATCCAGTCCCGGCAGGGTCAAGAGACCCAGTACTTC. V is TRBV10-3 and J is TRBJ2-5; D might be TRBD1 (5 bases). V gave up 8 bases and J gave up 2 bases, with 15 bases separating them. Germline assignment: CDR1 ENHRY and CDR2 SYGVKD. The CDR3 length is 14 residues.